This T cell receptor beta chain was profiled in a study of blood T cell repertoires in COVID-19. About the study: The United States, Italy and Spain provided the acute and convalescent COVID-19 samples. PBMCs, B-cell-depleted T cells, or T cells were the source of the cDNA or gDNA that made up the material.

Losses at the gene ends were 2 bases for V and 3 bases for J; bases not matched to a gene: 6. Germline V lookup: CDR1 GTSNPN, CDR2 SVGIG (reference sequence). The CDR3 is 14 amino acids. Authors' analysis steps: Amplification of reference gene primers was used by the study to estimate nucleated cell counts. Here immunoSEQ multiplex PCR was the method, and the copy in TCRdb shows in-frame clones only, minus some. V, J and clone size reflect that table, while D and trimming were determined from the DNA. Here the sample spans some 340,000 clones, approximately 82% being singletons. The chain is built from TRBV30 and TRBJ2-7, with 8 bases matching TRBD2. This receptor was taken from a man aged 25-40 years with active or convalescent COVID-19. The sample consisted of peripheral blood. The CDR3, as DNA: TGTGCCTGGAGTTACCGGGGGGGCAGCTACGAGCAGTACTTC. It is translated as CAWSYRGGSYEQYF.